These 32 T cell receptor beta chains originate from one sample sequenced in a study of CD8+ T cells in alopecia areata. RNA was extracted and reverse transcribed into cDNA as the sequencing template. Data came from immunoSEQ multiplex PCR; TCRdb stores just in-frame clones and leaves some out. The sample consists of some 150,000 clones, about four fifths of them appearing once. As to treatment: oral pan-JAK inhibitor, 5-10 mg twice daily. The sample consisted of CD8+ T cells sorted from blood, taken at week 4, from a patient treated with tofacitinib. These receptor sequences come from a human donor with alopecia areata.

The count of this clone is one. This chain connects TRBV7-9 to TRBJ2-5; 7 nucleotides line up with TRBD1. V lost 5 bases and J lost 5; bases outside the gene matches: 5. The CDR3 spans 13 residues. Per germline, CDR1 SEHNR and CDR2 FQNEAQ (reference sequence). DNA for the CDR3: TGTGCCAGCAGCCCCGACAGGGTGGAGACCCAGTACTTC. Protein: CASSPDRVETQYF.

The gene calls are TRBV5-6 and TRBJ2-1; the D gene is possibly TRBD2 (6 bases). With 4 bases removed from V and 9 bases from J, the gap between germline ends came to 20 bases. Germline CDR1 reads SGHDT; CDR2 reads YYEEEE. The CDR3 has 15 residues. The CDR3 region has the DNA TGTGCCAGCAGCGGTGGGGACGGACTGCGGGGTGAGCAGTTCTTC. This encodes CASSGGDGLRGEQFF.

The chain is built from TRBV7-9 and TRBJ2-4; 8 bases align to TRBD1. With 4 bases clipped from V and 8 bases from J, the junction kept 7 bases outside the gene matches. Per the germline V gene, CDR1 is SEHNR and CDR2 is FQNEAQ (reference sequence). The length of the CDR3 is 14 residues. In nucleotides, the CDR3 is TGTGCCAGCAGCTCGCAGGGGGCTTTTGACATTCAGTACTTC. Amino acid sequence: CASSSQGAFDIQYF. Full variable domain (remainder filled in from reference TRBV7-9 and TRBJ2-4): DTGVSQNPRHKITKRGQNVTFRCDPISEHNRLYWYRQTLGQGPEFLTYFQNEAQLEKSRLLSDRFSAERPKGSFSTLEIQRTEQGDSAMYLCASSSQGAFDIQYFGAGTRLSVL.

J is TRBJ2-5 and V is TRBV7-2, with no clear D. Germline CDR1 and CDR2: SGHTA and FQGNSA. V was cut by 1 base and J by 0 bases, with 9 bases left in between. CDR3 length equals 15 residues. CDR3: CASSLVGRYQETQYF. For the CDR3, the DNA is TGTGCCAGCAGCTTAGTCGGAAGATACCAAGAGACCCAGTACTTC.

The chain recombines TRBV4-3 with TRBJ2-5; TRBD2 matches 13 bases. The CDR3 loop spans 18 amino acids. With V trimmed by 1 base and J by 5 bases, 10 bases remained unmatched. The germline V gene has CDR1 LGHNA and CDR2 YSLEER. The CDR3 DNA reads TGCGCCAGCAGCCAAGGGGGGACTAGCGGGACCCTAGGGGAGACCCAGTACTTC. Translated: CASSQGGTSGTLGETQYF.

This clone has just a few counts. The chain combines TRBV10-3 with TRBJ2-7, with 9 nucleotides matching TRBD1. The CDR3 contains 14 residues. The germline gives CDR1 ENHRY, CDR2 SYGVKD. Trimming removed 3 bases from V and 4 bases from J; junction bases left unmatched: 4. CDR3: CAISEGDREYEQYF. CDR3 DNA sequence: TGTGCCATCAGTGAAGGGGACAGGGAATACGAGCAGTACTTC.

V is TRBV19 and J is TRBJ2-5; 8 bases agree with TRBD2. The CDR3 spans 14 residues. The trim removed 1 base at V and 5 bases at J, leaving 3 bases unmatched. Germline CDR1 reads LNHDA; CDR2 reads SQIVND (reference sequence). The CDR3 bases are TGTGCCAGTAGTATAGCGGGAGGGTCGGAGACCCAGTACTTC. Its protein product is CASSIAGGSETQYF.

CDR3 sequence: CAWKSGQGGYEQYF. In nucleotides, the CDR3 is TGTGCCTGGAAATCGGGACAGGGAGGATACGAGCAGTACTTC. The chain employs TRBV30 and TRBJ2-7, with 9 bases lining up with TRBD1. The CDR3 runs to 14 residues. V trimming: 4 bases; J trimming: 4 bases; junction bases outside the gene matches: 8. The germline gives CDR1 GTSNPN, CDR2 SVGIG (reference sequence).

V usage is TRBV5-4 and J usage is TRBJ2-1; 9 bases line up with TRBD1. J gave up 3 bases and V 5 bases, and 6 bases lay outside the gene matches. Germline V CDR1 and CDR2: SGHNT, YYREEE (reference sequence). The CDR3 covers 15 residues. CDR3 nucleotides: TGTGCCAGCAGTTTAGGGACAGGGTTCTACAATGAGCAGTTCTTC. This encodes CASSLGTGFYNEQFF.

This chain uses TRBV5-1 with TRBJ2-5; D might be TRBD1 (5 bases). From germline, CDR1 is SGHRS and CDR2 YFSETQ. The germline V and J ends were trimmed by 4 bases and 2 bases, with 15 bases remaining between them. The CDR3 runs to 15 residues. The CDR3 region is CASSGPTAQQETQYF. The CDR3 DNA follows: TGCGCCAGCAGCGGCCCGACAGCGCAGCAAGAGACCCAGTACTTC.

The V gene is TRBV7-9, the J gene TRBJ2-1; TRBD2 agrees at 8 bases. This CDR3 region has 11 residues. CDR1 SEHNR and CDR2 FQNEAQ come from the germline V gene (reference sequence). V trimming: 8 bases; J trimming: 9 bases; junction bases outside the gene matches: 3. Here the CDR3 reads CASREGSEQFF. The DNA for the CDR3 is TGTGCCAGCCGGGAGGGGAGTGAGCAGTTCTTC. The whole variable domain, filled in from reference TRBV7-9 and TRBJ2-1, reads DTGVSQNPRHKITKRGQNVTFRCDPISEHNRLYWYRQTLGQGPEFLTYFQNEAQLEKSRLLSDRFSAERPKGSFSTLEIQRTEQGDSAMYLCASREGSEQFFGPGTRLTVL.

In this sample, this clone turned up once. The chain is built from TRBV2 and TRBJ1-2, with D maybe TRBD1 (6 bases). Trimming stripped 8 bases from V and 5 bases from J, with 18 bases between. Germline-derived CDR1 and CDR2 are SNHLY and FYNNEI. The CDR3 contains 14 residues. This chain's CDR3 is CASGRTTGPYGYTF. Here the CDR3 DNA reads TGTGCCAGCGGACGGACGACAGGACCTTATGGCTACACCTTC.

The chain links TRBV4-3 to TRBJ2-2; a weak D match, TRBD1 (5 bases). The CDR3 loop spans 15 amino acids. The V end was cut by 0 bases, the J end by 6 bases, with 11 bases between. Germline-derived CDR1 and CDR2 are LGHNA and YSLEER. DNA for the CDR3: TGCGCCAGCAGCCAAGAGTCAGGGTGGGCCGGGGAGCTGTTTTTT. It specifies CASSQESGWAGELFF.

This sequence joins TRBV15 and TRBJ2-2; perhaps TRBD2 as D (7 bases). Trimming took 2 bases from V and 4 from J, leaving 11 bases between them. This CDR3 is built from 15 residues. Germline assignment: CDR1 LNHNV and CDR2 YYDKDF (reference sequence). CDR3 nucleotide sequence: TGTGCCACCAGCAGAAGTAGGGGGGGCACCGGGGAGCTGTTTTTT. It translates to CATSRSRGGTGELFF.

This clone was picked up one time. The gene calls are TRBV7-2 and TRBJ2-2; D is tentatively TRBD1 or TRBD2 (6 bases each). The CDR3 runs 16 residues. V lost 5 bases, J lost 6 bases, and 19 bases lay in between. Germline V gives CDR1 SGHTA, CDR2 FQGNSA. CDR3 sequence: CASSLKGGWRAGELFF. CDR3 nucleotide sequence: TGTGCCAGCAGCCTCAAGGGGGGCTGGAGAGCCGGGGAGCTGTTTTTT.

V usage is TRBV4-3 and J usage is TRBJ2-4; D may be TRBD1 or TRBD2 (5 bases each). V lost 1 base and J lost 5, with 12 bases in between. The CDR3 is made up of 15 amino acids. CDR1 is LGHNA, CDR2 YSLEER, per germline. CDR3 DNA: TGCGCCAGCAGCCAAGGCCCGGGGCCAGAAAACATTCAGTACTTC. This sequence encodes CASSQGPGPENIQYF.

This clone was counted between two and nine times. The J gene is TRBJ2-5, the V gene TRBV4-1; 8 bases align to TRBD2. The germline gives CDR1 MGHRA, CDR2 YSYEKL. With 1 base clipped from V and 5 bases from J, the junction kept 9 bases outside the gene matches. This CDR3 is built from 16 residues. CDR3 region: CASSQGWRGESETQYF. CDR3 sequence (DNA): TGCGCCAGCAGCCAAGGGTGGCGGGGGGAGAGCGAGACCCAGTACTTC.

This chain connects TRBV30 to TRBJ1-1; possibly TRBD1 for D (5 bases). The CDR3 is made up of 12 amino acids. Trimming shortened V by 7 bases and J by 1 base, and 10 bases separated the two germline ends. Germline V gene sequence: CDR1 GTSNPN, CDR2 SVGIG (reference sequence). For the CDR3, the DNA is TGTGCCTTCGGGACTGCGAACACTGAAGCTTTCTTT. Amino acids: CAFGTANTEAFF.

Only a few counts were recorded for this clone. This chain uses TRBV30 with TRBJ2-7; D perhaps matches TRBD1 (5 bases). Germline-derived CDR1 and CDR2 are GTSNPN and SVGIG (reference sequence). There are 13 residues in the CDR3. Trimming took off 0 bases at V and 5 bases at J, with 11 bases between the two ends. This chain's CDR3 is CAWSVSGLDEQYF. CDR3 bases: TGTGCCTGGAGTGTATCAGGGCTGGACGAGCAGTACTTC. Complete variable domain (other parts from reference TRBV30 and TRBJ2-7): SQTIHQWPATLVQPVGSPLSLECTVEGTSNPNLYWYRQAAGRGLQLLFYSVGIGQISSEVPQNLSASRPQDRQFILSSKKLLLSDSGFYLCAWSVSGLDEQYFGPGTRLTVT.

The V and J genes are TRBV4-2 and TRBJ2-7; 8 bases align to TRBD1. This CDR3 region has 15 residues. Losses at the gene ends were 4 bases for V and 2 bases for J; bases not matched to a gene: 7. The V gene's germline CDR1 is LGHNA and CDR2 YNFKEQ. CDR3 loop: CASSPTPTGAYEQYF. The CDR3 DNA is TGTGCCAGCAGCCCAACCCCGACAGGGGCCTACGAGCAGTACTTC.

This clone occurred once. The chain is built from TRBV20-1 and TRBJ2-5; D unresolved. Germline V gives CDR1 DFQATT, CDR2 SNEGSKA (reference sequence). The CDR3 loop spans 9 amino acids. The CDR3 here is CSSGETQYF. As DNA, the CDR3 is TGCAGCTCCGGGGAGACCCAGTACTTC.

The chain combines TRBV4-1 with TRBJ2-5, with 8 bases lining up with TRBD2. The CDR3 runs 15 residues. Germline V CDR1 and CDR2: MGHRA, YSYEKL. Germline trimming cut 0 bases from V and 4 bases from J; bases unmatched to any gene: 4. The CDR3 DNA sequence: TGCGCCAGCAGCCAAGATCACGGACTAGCAGAGACCCAGTACTTC. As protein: CASSQDHGLAETQYF.

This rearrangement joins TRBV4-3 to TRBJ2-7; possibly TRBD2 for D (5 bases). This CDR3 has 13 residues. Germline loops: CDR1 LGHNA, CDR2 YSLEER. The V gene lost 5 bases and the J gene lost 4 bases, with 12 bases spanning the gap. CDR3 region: CASSREIIYEQYF. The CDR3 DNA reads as TGCGCCAGCAGCAGGGAGATCATTTACGAGCAGTACTTC.

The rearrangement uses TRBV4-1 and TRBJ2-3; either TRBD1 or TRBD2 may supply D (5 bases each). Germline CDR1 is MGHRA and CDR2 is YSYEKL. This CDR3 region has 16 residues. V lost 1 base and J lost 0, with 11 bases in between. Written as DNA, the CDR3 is TGCGCCAGCAGCCAAGCGATCAGGGAGAGCACAGATACGCAGTATTTT. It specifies CASSQAIRESTDTQYF.

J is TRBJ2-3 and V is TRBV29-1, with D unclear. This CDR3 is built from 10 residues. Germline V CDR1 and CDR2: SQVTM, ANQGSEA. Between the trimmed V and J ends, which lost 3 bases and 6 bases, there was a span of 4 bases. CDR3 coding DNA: TGCAGCGTTGAGGATGATACGCAGTATTTT. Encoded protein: CSVEDDTQYF.

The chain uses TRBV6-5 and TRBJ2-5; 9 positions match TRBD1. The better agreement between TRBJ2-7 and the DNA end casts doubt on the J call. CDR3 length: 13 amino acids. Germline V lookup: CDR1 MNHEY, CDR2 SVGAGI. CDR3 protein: CASSPGTGYEQYF. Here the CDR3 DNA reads TGTGCCAGCAGTCCCGGGACAGGGTACGAGCAGTACTTC.

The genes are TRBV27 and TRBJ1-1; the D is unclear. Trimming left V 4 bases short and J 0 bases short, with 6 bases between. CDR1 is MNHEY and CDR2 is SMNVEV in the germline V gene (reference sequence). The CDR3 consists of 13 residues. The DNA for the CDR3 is TGTGCCAGCAGTTGGGCGGTGAACACTGAAGCTTTCTTT. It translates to CASSWAVNTEAFF.

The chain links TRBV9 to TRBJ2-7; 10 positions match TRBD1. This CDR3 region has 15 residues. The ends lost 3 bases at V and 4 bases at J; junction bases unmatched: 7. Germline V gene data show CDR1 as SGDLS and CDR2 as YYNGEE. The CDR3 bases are TGTGCCAGCAGCGGAACGAGGGACAGGGGTTACGAGCAGTACTTC. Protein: CASSGTRDRGYEQYF.

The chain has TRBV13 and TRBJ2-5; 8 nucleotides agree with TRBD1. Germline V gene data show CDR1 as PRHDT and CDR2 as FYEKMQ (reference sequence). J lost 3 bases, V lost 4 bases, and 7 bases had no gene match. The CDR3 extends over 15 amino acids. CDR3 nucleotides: TGTGCCAGCAGCTCAGGGGGCGCAGGAGAAGAGACCCAGTACTTC. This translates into CASSSGGAGEETQYF.

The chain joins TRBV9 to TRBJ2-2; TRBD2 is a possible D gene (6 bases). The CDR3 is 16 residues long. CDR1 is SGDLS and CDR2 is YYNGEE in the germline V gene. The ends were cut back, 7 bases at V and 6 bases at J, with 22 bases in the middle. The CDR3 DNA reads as TGTGCCAGCCCAACCCCGGGACTCGTCCCACCCGGGGAGCTGTTTTTT. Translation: CASPTPGLVPPGELFF.

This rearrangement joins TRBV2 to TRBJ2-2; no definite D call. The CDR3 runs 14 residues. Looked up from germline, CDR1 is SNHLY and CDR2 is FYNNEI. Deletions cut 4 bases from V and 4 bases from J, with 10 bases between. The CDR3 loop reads CASSARTGTGELFF. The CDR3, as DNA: TGTGCCAGCAGTGCAAGGACGGGCACCGGGGAGCTGTTTTTT.

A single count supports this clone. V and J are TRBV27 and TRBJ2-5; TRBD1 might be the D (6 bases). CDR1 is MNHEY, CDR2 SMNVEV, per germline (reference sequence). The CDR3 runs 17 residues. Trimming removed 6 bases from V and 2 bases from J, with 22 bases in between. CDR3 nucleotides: TGTGCCAGCAGCGAGCAGGCAGGGGCTCTAGGGCAAGAGACCCAGTACTTC. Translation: CASSEQAGALGQETQYF.